What follows are 10 T cell receptor beta chains derived from one specimen sequenced in a study of T cell clonotyping in hematopoietic cell transplantation. TCRdb's copy holds only in-frame clones and misses some; the assay was immunoSEQ multiplex PCR. The sample lists 30,000 to 40,000 clones, 85% to 95% occurring once. Noted time point: recipient sample about 28 days before transplant, after cytoreduction. The sample here was peripheral blood mononuclear cells, taken before stem cell transplant. All receptors come from a man in his forties with chronic myeloid leukemia. Some clones in this sample may be carry-over from other donors' samples.

The chain links TRBV5-1 to TRBJ2-7; D may be TRBD1 (6 bases). The CDR3 spans 14 residues. Trimming cost V 7 bases and J 1 base, with 15 bases left between them. Per the germline V gene, CDR1 is SGHRS and CDR2 is YFSETQ. The CDR3 nucleotides read TGCGCCAGCCACTCCGGGACAAATTCCTACGAGCAGTACTTC. Protein: CASHSGTNSYEQYF.

This sequence joins TRBV2 and TRBJ1-2, with 9 bases aligning to TRBD1. In germline, CDR1 is SNHLY, CDR2 FYNNEI. The length of the CDR3 is 15 residues. Losses at the gene ends were 2 bases for V and 3 bases for J; bases not matched to a gene: 4. CDR3 amino acids: CASSERGQGDYGYTF. Written as DNA, the CDR3 is TGTGCCAGCAGTGAAAGGGGACAGGGTGACTATGGCTACACCTTC. The whole variable domain, filled in from reference TRBV2 and TRBJ1-2, reads EPEVTQTPSHQVTQMGQEVILRCVPISNHLYFYWYRQILGQKVEFLVSFYNNEISEKSEIFDDQFSVERPDGSNFTLKIRSTKLEDSAMYFCASSERGQGDYGYTFGSGTRLTVV.

This clone has only a few counts. V gene TRBV25-1 combines with J gene TRBJ2-3; TRBD2 matches 8 bases. Germline CDR1 and CDR2: MGHDK and SYGVNS. The junction had 18 bases not matched to a gene; V was cut back by 8 bases and J by 2 bases. This CDR3 comprises 18 residues. As DNA, the CDR3 is TGTGCCAGCGGGCTTTCCACCTTAGCGGGGACATTCACAGATACGCAGTATTTT. This codes for CASGLSTLAGTFTDTQYF.

V and J are TRBV7-2 and TRBJ1-5; D unclear. Germline CDR1 and CDR2: SGHTA and FQGNSA. This CDR3 is 13 amino acids long. Trimming removed 1 base at V and 3 bases at J, with 4 bases between. The CDR3 loop is CASSLGPNQPQHF. CDR3 coding DNA: TGTGCCAGCAGCTTAGGACCCAATCAGCCCCAGCATTTT.

The CDR3 DNA reads TGTGCCAGCAGCGTGGCAGAAGGCACTGAAGCTTTCTTT. Its protein is CASSVAEGTEAFF. This chain links TRBV9 with TRBJ1-1; D unclear. Germline values: CDR1 SGDLS, CDR2 YYNGEE. V lost 2 bases and J lost 4, with 9 bases in between. The CDR3 consists of 13 residues.

The J gene is TRBJ2-1, the V gene TRBV29-1; D remains unclear. The CDR3 runs to 14 residues. Per germline, CDR1 SQVTM and CDR2 ANQGSEA. V was cut by 6 bases and J by 0 bases, with 12 bases left in between. Here the CDR3 DNA reads TGCAGCGTCGATGGGCCCAGCTCCTACAATGAGCAGTTCTTC. Encoded protein: CSVDGPSSYNEQFF.

The chain carries TRBV7-9 and TRBJ2-3; D is unresolved. Germline V gene data show CDR1 as SEHNR and CDR2 as FQNEAQ (reference sequence). This CDR3 has 16 residues. V was shortened by 3 bases and J by 2 bases, with 15 bases between the two germline ends. CDR3: CASSLSGEGYTDTQYF. CDR3 DNA sequence: TGTGCCAGCAGCTTGTCCGGAGAAGGGTACACAGATACGCAGTATTTT.

As for this clone: A read error may produce the germline difference seen at one junction end. This rearrangement joins TRBV6-1 to TRBJ2-2; D unclear. CDR3 length: 14 amino acids. Germline V gene lookup returns CDR1 MNHNS and CDR2 SASEGT. This CDR3 reads CASSETRNPGELFF. The CDR3 DNA sequence: TGTGCCAGCAGTGAGACCAGGAACCCCGGGGAGCTGTTTTTT.

This CDR3 reads CAWGARTGTEAFF. The CDR3 DNA reads TGTGCCTGGGGGGCCCGGACGGGCACTGAAGCTTTCTTT. V is TRBV30 and J is TRBJ1-1; a weak D match, TRBD1 (5 bases). CDR1 and CDR2 from the germline V gene are GTSNPN and SVGIG (reference sequence). V was cut by 5 bases and J by 4 bases, with 14 bases left in between. This CDR3 is built from 13 residues.

V and J are TRBV27 and TRBJ1-5; D ambiguous. The CDR3 runs to 15 residues. CDR1 is MNHEY, CDR2 SMNVEV, per germline (reference sequence). Trimming removed 3 bases at V and 2 bases at J, with 11 bases between. The CDR3 here is CASSFLREGNQPQHF. The CDR3 nucleotides read TGTGCCAGCAGTTTTCTTAGGGAAGGCAATCAGCCCCAGCATTTT.